These 31 T cell receptor beta chains were sequenced from one sample in a study of blood T cell repertoires in COVID-19. Here immunoSEQ multiplex PCR was the method, and the copy in TCRdb shows in-frame clones only, minus some. The data contain about 150,000 clones, over 75% of them seen just once; the ten biggest clones take up about 15%. Sequenced material: peripheral blood. The source of these receptors is a woman in her 40s with acute or convalescent COVID-19.

This clone came up once. V usage is TRBV7-9 and J usage is TRBJ2-5; 10 bases fit TRBD1. CDR1 SEHNR and CDR2 FQNEAQ come from the germline V gene (reference sequence). J was trimmed by 5 bases and V by 6 bases; bases with no gene match: 12. CDR3 size: 16 residues. The CDR3, as DNA: TGTGCCAGCAGGTCCCCCGGGACAGGGGTGCGGGAGACCCAGTACTTC. Amino acid sequence: CASRSPGTGVRETQYF.

This rearrangement joins TRBV29-1 to TRBJ2-6; 9 bases line up with TRBD1. Germline V gives CDR1 SQVTM, CDR2 ANQGSEA. The CDR3 consists of 17 residues. V was pared by 4 bases and J by 1 base, with 8 bases of the junction left unmatched. The DNA of the CDR3 is TGCAGCGTTGTCGGGACAGGGCCTTCATCTGGGGCCAACGTCCTGACTTTC. Its translation is CSVVGTGPSSGANVLTF.

This clone appeared a single time. The chain couples TRBV27 to TRBJ1-3; perhaps TRBD1 as D (6 bases). V was cut by 6 bases and J by 0 bases, with 12 bases left in between. CDR1 MNHEY and CDR2 SMNVEV come from the germline V gene (reference sequence). The CDR3 sequence is 15 residues long. CDR3 sequence: CASRPTGRSGNTIYF. DNA for the CDR3: TGTGCCAGCAGACCGACAGGCCGCTCTGGAAACACCATATATTTT.

The J gene is TRBJ1-2, the V gene TRBV5-4; possible D gene TRBD1, 6 bases. With 4 bases removed from V and 14 bases from J, the gap between germline ends came to 21 bases. Germline lookup yields CDR1 SGHNT and CDR2 YYREEE (reference sequence). CDR3 length equals 13 residues. The CDR3 coding sequence is TGTGCCAGCAGCAGAGGGGAGAATGGGGGCAAAACCTTC. This encodes CASSRGENGGKTF.

The V call is TRBV9, the J call TRBJ1-1, with a weak D call TRBD1 (5 bases). The CDR3 contains 15 residues. V was shortened by 4 bases and J by 0 bases, with 13 bases between the two germline ends. Per germline, CDR1 SGDLS and CDR2 YYNGEE. CDR3 sequence reads: CASSPEGLLNTEAFF. The CDR3 coding sequence is TGTGCCAGCAGCCCGGAGGGACTCCTGAACACTGAAGCTTTCTTT.

The V and J genes are TRBV11-2 and TRBJ1-4, with D possibly matching TRBD1 (6 bases). CDR3 size: 16 residues. Germline CDR1 SGHAT, CDR2 FQNNGV. Trimming left V 0 bases short and J 4 bases short, with 12 bases between. The CDR3 protein is CASSLDRTENNEKLFF. The DNA for the CDR3 is TGTGCCAGCAGCTTAGACAGGACAGAAAATAATGAAAAACTGTTTTTT.

This chain joins TRBV19 and TRBJ2-1; 7 positions agree with TRBD1. This CDR3 has 16 residues. Trimming cost V 4 bases and J 2 bases; bases outside gene matches: 8. Germline V gives CDR1 LNHDA, CDR2 SQIVND (reference sequence). The CDR3 DNA follows: TGTGCCAGTAGTAAGACAGGGTATTCCCCCTACAATGAGCAGTTCTTC. Its protein is CASSKTGYSPYNEQFF. Based on the CDR3 plus reference TRBV19 and TRBJ2-1, the full variable domain is DGGITQSPKYLFRKEGQNVTLSCEQNLNHDAMYWYRQDPGQGLRLIYYSQIVNDFQKGDIAEGYSVSREKKESFPLTVTSAQKNPTAFYLCASSKTGYSPYNEQFFGPGTRLTVL.

This chain links TRBV25-1 with TRBJ2-7, with 8 bases aligning to TRBD2. Germline V CDR1 and CDR2: MGHDK, SYGVNS. CDR3 length: 16 amino acids. The junction had 6 bases not matched to a gene; V was cut back by 0 bases and J by 2 bases. CDR3 in DNA: TGTGCCAGCAGTGAATACGGTAGCGGGGAAACCTACGAGCAGTACTTC. Translating gives CASSEYGSGETYEQYF.

The gene calls are TRBV2 and TRBJ1-1, with 8 bases fitting TRBD1. Trimming took 8 bases from V and 4 from J; bases not matched to a gene: 9. Germline CDR1 SNHLY, CDR2 FYNNEI. This CDR3 has 14 amino acids. CDR3 DNA sequence: TGTGCCAGCGGGATTCGGACAGGGTTCACTGAAGCTTTCTTT. It yields the protein CASGIRTGFTEAFF.

In this sample, this clone turned up once. This rearrangement joins TRBV9 to TRBJ2-1, with D possibly being TRBD2 (5 bases). V was shortened by 4 bases and J by 10 bases, with 18 bases between the two germline ends. This CDR3 comprises 14 residues. The germline gives CDR1 SGDLS, CDR2 YYNGEE. The CDR3 reads CASSFRDLGWEQFF. CDR3 in DNA: TGTGCCAGCAGCTTCCGGGATCTTGGCTGGGAGCAGTTCTTC.

Only one count was recorded for this clone. J is TRBJ1-1 and V is TRBV6-5; D perhaps matches TRBD1 (6 bases). The germline gives CDR1 MNHEY, CDR2 SVGAGI. The CDR3 is 14 amino acids. With 4 bases removed from V and 2 bases from J, the gap between germline ends came to 11 bases. The CDR3 sequence: CASSLVGGNTEAFF. CDR3 in DNA: TGTGCCAGCAGTTTGGTTGGGGGCAACACTGAAGCTTTCTTT.

The gene calls are TRBV15 and TRBJ1-6; tentatively, D is TRBD1 (5 bases). V shed 0 bases and J shed 9 bases, with 18 bases lying between them. The CDR3 runs 17 residues. The germline V gene encodes CDR1 LNHNV and CDR2 YYDKDF (reference sequence). The CDR3 DNA reads as TGTGCCACCAGCAGAGATAATTGGTGGCAGGGTGGTTCACCCCTCCACTTT. Translated: CATSRDNWWQGGSPLHF.

The rearrangement joins TRBV9 to TRBJ2-3, with TRBD2 identical over 9 bases. This CDR3 spans 17 amino acids. CDR1 is SGDLS and CDR2 is YYNGEE in the germline V gene. With V trimmed by 4 bases and J by 0 bases, 9 bases remained unmatched. The chain's CDR3 is CASSTPFSGGSTDTQYF. In nucleotides, the CDR3 is TGTGCCAGCAGCACACCCTTTAGCGGGGGAAGCACAGATACGCAGTATTTT.

This sequence joins TRBV7-9 and TRBJ1-4; maybe TRBD1 (6 bases). The CDR3 spans 15 residues. V dropped 5 bases and J dropped 1 base, with 11 bases sitting between them. The germline gives CDR1 SEHNR, CDR2 FQNEAQ (reference sequence). CDR3 loop: CASSPGDGTNEKLFF. In nucleotides, the CDR3 is TGTGCCAGCAGCCCAGGGGACGGAACTAATGAAAAACTGTTTTTT.

The genes are TRBV5-6 and TRBJ2-1; 13 positions match TRBD2. Germline CDR1 reads SGHDT; CDR2 reads YYEEEE. The CDR3 loop spans 16 amino acids. Trimming took 2 bases from V and 8 from J; bases not matched to a gene: 7. The chain's CDR3 is CASSLPGTSGVYEQFF. As DNA, the CDR3 is TGTGCCAGCAGCTTACCCGGGACTAGCGGGGTTTATGAGCAGTTCTTC.

V gene TRBV25-1 combines with J gene TRBJ2-5; 9 nucleotides line up with TRBD2. With 3 bases clipped from V and 2 bases from J, the junction kept 10 bases outside the gene matches. CDR1 and CDR2 from the germline V gene are MGHDK and SYGVNS. This CDR3 contains 17 residues. In DNA form, the CDR3 reads TGTGCCAGCAGTGACCCCGCTACTAGCGGGCGACAAGAGACCCAGTACTTC. Its protein is CASSDPATSGRQETQYF.

The V and J genes are TRBV7-8 and TRBJ2-2; TRBD2 matches at 8 bases. Germline loops: CDR1 SGHVS, CDR2 FQNEAQ. The CDR3 is 15 residues long. After removal of 4 bases from V and 5 bases from J, the junction contained 6 bases not matched to a gene. The CDR3 reads CASSSTSAGTGELFF. Written as DNA, the CDR3 is TGTGCCAGCAGCTCGACTAGCGCGGGGACCGGGGAGCTGTTTTTT.

The rearrangement uses TRBV4-2 and TRBJ1-2; maybe TRBD1 (5 bases). This CDR3 comprises 15 residues. Trimming left V 0 bases short and J 8 bases short, with 16 bases between. Germline V lookup: CDR1 LGHNA, CDR2 YNFKEQ. CDR3 nucleotides: TGTGCCAGCAGCCAAGATTGGGGGACTGAGAGGGGCTACACCTTC. It codes for CASSQDWGTERGYTF.

The V call is TRBV10-3, the J call TRBJ1-2; TRBD1 agrees at 10 bases. Trimming at V came to 8 bases and at J to 6 bases, leaving 6 bases not matched to a gene. Germline CDR1 reads ENHRY; CDR2 reads SYGVKD. This CDR3 region has 13 residues. CDR3 DNA: TGTGCCATCGGGGACAGGGGAGAGAATGGCTACACCTTC. It encodes CAIGDRGENGYTF.

This sequence joins TRBV9 and TRBJ2-3, with TRBD2 matching over 13 bases. Germline values: CDR1 SGDLS, CDR2 YYNGEE. This CDR3 has 17 residues. With V trimmed by 1 base and J by 3 bases, 5 bases remained unmatched. The CDR3 bases are TGTGCCAGCAGCGTAACTAGCGGGGGGGCCGTTACAGATACGCAGTATTTT. It specifies CASSVTSGGAVTDTQYF.

The gene calls are TRBV10-3 and TRBJ2-7; D is possibly TRBD2 (5 bases). Germline CDR1 and CDR2: ENHRY and SYGVKD. This CDR3 is 13 amino acids long. Trimming cost V 10 bases and J 2 bases, with 15 bases left between them. CDR3 amino acids: CASRLGEPYEQYF. Written as DNA, the CDR3 is TGTGCCAGCCGACTTGGGGAGCCCTACGAGCAGTACTTC.

This clone was seen just once. This chain joins TRBV6-5 and TRBJ1-1; TRBD1 matches 8 bases. V was pared by 0 bases and J by 13 bases, with 13 bases of the junction left unmatched. This CDR3 is built from 15 residues. Looked up from germline, CDR1 is MNHEY and CDR2 is SVGAGI. This chain's CDR3 is CASSYSSSFGQGDFF. The CDR3 DNA is TGTGCCAGCAGTTACTCTTCTTCGTTCGGACAGGGTGATTTCTTT.

The chain uses TRBV7-8 and TRBJ2-3; no clear D. Trimming stripped 5 bases from V and 0 bases from J, with 12 bases between. Germline CDR1 reads SGHVS; CDR2 reads FQNEAQ. The CDR3 totals 15 residues. CDR3 loop: CASSPTRESTDTQYF. Here the CDR3 DNA reads TGTGCCAGCAGCCCCACTCGTGAGAGCACAGATACGCAGTATTTT. The full variable domain, with the rest looked up from reference TRBV7-8 and TRBJ2-3, is GAGVSQSPRYKVAKRGQDVALRCDPISGHVSLFWYQQALGQGPEFLTYFQNEAQLDKSGLPSDRFFAERPEGSVSTLKIQRTQQEDSAVYLCASSPTRESTDTQYFGPGTRLTVL.

The chain recombines TRBV28 with TRBJ2-1; TRBD2 agrees at 9 bases. V shed 5 bases, J shed 7 bases, and the junction held 12 bases outside the gene matches. Per germline, CDR1 MDHEN and CDR2 SYDVKM. CDR3 length equals 16 residues. The CDR3 nucleotides are TGTGCCAGCAGTCCAGGACTAGCGATAATGTGGAATGAGCAGTTCTTC. It translates to CASSPGLAIMWNEQFF.

The CDR3 coding sequence is TGTGCCAGCAGCTTGGGTGACAGGGTAAATGAGCAGTTCTTC. Its translation: CASSLGDRVNEQFF. This chain links TRBV5-6 with TRBJ2-1; TRBD1 matches at 7 bases. V was pared by 0 bases and J by 7 bases, with 4 bases of the junction left unmatched. The CDR3 sequence is 14 residues long. The germline V gene encodes CDR1 SGHDT and CDR2 YYEEEE.

The chain uses TRBV7-9 and TRBJ2-7; the match to TRBD1 covers 10 bases. The CDR3 has 12 residues. Germline V gene sequence: CDR1 SEHNR, CDR2 FQNEAQ (reference sequence). The ends lost 9 bases at V and 3 bases at J; junction bases unmatched: 2. The CDR3 reads CASGTGDYEQYF. CDR3 bases: TGTGCCAGTGGGACAGGGGACTACGAGCAGTACTTC.

J is TRBJ2-3 and V is TRBV30; D is unresolved. CDR3 length equals 13 residues. From germline, CDR1 is GTSNPN and CDR2 SVGIG (reference sequence). V was pared by 3 bases and J by 0 bases, with 7 bases between. Here the CDR3 reads CAWSLTSTDTQYF. The CDR3 nucleotides read TGTGCCTGGAGCCTCACTAGCACAGATACGCAGTATTTT.

The table lists this clone with a few counts. This chain links TRBV5-6 with TRBJ1-1; D is unclear. Trimming took off 5 bases at V and 7 bases at J, with 12 bases between the two ends. Looked up from germline, CDR1 is SGHDT and CDR2 is YYEEEE. This CDR3 has 12 amino acids. The CDR3 DNA reads TGTGCCAGCAGTCTAGGTCGTCATGAAGCTTTCTTT. Amino acid sequence: CASSLGRHEAFF.

This clone was found a few times. The rearrangement uses TRBV18 and TRBJ1-1; D might be TRBD1 (6 bases). V was shortened by 3 bases and J by 2 bases, with 7 bases between the two germline ends. Germline V lookup: CDR1 KGHSH, CDR2 LQKENI. The CDR3 is 13 amino acids. For the CDR3, the DNA is TGTGCCAGCTCACCGACAGGTAACACTGAAGCTTTCTTT. It specifies CASSPTGNTEAFF.

The chain has TRBV6-5 and TRBJ2-4, with a weak D call TRBD1 (6 bases). CDR3 length: 15 amino acids. In germline, CDR1 is MNHEY, CDR2 SVGAGI. Trimming removed 0 bases at V and 3 bases at J, with 9 bases between. The CDR3 nucleotides are TGTGCCAGCAGTTACTCGAGCAGGGGCAAAAACATTCAGTACTTC. Protein product: CASSYSSRGKNIQYF.

The chain is built from TRBV7-2 and TRBJ1-2; D gene ambiguous. Trimming left V 1 base short and J 7 bases short, with 16 bases between. CDR1 is SGHTA, CDR2 FQGNSA, per germline. This CDR3 region has 15 residues. CDR3 region: CASSLGAGGSGGYTF. In DNA form, the CDR3 reads TGTGCCAGCAGCTTAGGGGCAGGCGGGTCGGGTGGCTACACCTTC.